Listed below are T cell receptor beta chains from one sample, sequenced in a study of T cell responses to AZD1222 COVID-19 vaccine. Clones were sequenced by immunoSEQ multiplex PCR, and TCRdb holds only the in-frame ones, with some missing. The sample carries 150,000 or so clones, just over 90% recorded once. Sequencing was performed on peripheral blood, taken on day 0 of MenACWY control vaccination. These receptors were collected from an adult in good health. CDR3s include the opening cysteine and the closing phenylalanine or tryptophan. The D gene is left open where the match is weak. Rows may omit the clone size; those that give it use once, few, many or a size class.

j_call clone_size v_call d_call cdr3_length cdr3_nt cdr3_aa
TRBJ1-2 . TRBV5-1 TRBD1 15 TGCGCCAGCAGCCTTGGACAGGGTTTGTGGTATGGCTACACCTTC CASSLGQGLWYGYTF
TRBJ1-1 . TRBV7-3 TRBD1 13 TGTGCCAGCAGCCGGGACAGGAGCACTGAAGCTTTCTTT CASSRDRSTEAFF
TRBJ2-7 . TRBV6-1 TRBD1 14 TGTGCCAGCACCTCGACAGGGTACACCTACGAGCAGTACTTC CASTSTGYTYEQYF
TRBJ1-2 once TRBV10-3 . 15 TGTGCCACCCGACCCGACGGATCCCTCTCCTATGGCTACACCTTC CATRPDGSLSYGYTF
TRBJ1-1 once TRBV18 . 12 TGTGCCAGCTCACCCGACACCACTGAAGCTTTCTTT CASSPDTTEAFF
TRBJ1-5 . TRBV5-6 . 15 TGTGCCAGCAGCTCCAGACAGGCTAGCAATCAGCCCCAGCATTTT CASSSRQASNQPQHF
TRBJ2-1 . TRBV6-6 TRBD2 12 TGTGCCAGCGGCCTAGCGGGAGAAGGTCCCTTCTTC CASGLAGEGPFF
TRBJ2-3 . TRBV5-5 . 17 TGTGCCAGCAGCTTAAGATCTCTAGTGGGGTTAGCAGATACGCAGTATTTT CASSLRSLVGLADTQYF
TRBJ2-3 . TRBV23-1 . 15 TGCGCCAGCAGTCACCCCCCTGATCCCACAGATACGCAGTATTTT CASSHPPDPTDTQYF
TRBJ2-3 . TRBV28 . 15 TGTGCCAGCAGTTTAGTTGTAGGGTTGACAGATACGCAGTATTTT CASSLVVGLTDTQYF
TRBJ2-1 . TRBV28 . 16 TGTGCCAGCGGGCCTTATGGGACTCCTATCGGCAATGAGCAGTTCTTC CASGPYGTPIGNEQFF
TRBJ1-1 . TRBV25-1 . 17 TGTGCCAGCAGTGAAAACCTGCCTTTAACAGGGCGAACTGAAGCTTTCTTT CASSENLPLTGRTEAFF
TRBJ2-7 . TRBV20-1 . 10 TGCAGTGCTGGGGAATACGAGCAGTACTTC CSAGEYEQYF
TRBJ1-3 . TRBV5-1 . 15 TGCGCCAGCAGCTTGGGAGCGACTGGTGGAAACACCATATATTTT CASSLGATGGNTIYF
TRBJ1-4 . TRBV3-1/TRBV3-2 . 15 TGTGCCAGCAGCCAAGACGGGCAGATTAATGAAAAACTGTTTTTT CASSQDGQINEKLFF
TRBJ2-1 . TRBV7-3 . 13 TGTGCCAGCAGCTTAGACAGGTTAGGGGAGCAGTTCTTC CASSLDRLGEQFF
TRBJ1-5 . TRBV3-1/TRBV3-2 . 15 TGTGCCAGCAGCCAAGCTACAGGGAACAATCAGCCCCAGCATTTT CASSQATGNNQPQHF
TRBJ2-1 once TRBV10-3 . 13 TGTGCCATCAGTGAGTCTGGGGTGGATGAGCAGTTCTTC CAISESGVDEQFF
TRBJ2-2 . TRBV15 . 15 TGTGCCACCAGCAGAGGCATCGTGGGGGCCGGGGAGCTGTTTTTT CATSRGIVGAGELFF
TRBJ2-1 . TRBV3-1/TRBV3-2 TRBD1 15 TGTGCCAGCAGCCCGACAGGGATCTCCTACAATGAGCAGTTCTTC CASSPTGISYNEQFF
TRBJ1-4 . TRBV6-6 . 14 TGTGCCAGCAGGCACACATGGAGTAATGAAAAACTGTTTTTT CASRHTWSNEKLFF
TRBJ2-7 . TRBV7-8 TRBD1 15 TGTGCCAGCCTCGAGCGGGGACAGGGGGCCGACGAGCAGTACTTC CASLERGQGADEQYF
TRBJ2-3 . TRBV18 . 15 TGTGCCAGCTCACCGAGTAGTGGCCAGTCGGATACGCAGTATTTT CASSPSSGQSDTQYF
TRBJ1-5 . TRBV18 . 13 TGTGCCAGCTCACCTGCGAGAGATCAGCCCCAGCATTTT CASSPARDQPQHF
TRBJ2-7 . TRBV3-1/TRBV3-2 TRBD2 15 TGTGCCAGCAGCAAACTAGCGAGGAGCTCCTACGAGCAGTACTTC CASSKLARSSYEQYF
TRBJ1-6 . TRBV27 . 15 TGTGCCAGCAGTTTAGAGGGTCCGCGGAATTCACCCCTCCACTTT CASSLEGPRNSPLHF
TRBJ2-2 . TRBV27 . 14 TGTGCCAGCAGGCGGGTTGCCATCACCGGGGAGCTGTTTTTT CASRRVAITGELFF
TRBJ2-3 . TRBV10-3 TRBD1 20 TGTGCCATCAGTGAGGGTCTCGTTCTACTAAGACAGGGTGACTCAGATACGCAGTATTTT CAISEGLVLLRQGDSDTQYF
TRBJ1-6 . TRBV6-5 . 15 TGTGCCAGCAAAGAGGAGGAGGGGAAGGGTTCACCCCTCCACTTT CASKEEEGKGSPLHF
TRBJ1-2 . TRBV5-1 . 14 TGCGCCAGCAGTCGGGACCCCCGGAACTATGGCTACACCTTC CASSRDPRNYGYTF
TRBJ1-6 . TRBV3-1/TRBV3-2 . 12 TGTGCCAGCAGGGGCCGGGGGTCACCCCTCCACTTT CASRGRGSPLHF
TRBJ1-5 once TRBV7-3 TRBD1 14 TGTGCCAGCAGCCGGACAGGGGGTAATCAGCCCCAGCATTTT CASSRTGGNQPQHF
TRBJ1-4 . TRBV3-1/TRBV3-2 . 14 TGTGCCAGCAGCCAAGATCTGGGGGGCGAAAAACTGTTTTTT CASSQDLGGEKLFF